What follows describes a single T cell receptor beta chain. Its antigen is unidentified. Profiling relied on immunoSEQ multiplex PCR, and the TCRdb table lists in-frame clones only, not all of them. The sample comprises more than 95,000 clones, around 76% of which are singletons, and around 5.1% rests with the top ten. The sample belongs to a study of T cell responses to AZD1222 COVID-19 vaccine. Across the whole study: Recipients boosted at about 4 weeks or about 12 weeks are pooled. Study-wide results and caveats: Epitopes outside B.1.351 and B.1.1.7 mutated regions reportedly drew nearly half of spike TCRs. Donors were mostly white British, more females; clonal diversity possibly underestimated. CD4 TCRs linked to vaccination spanned spike, dominating at 160-218 and 743-854.

Germline V gives CDR1 LGHDT, CDR2 YNNKEL (reference sequence). This CDR3 has 15 residues. J lost 10 bases, V lost 5 bases, and 10 bases had no gene match. The sample here was peripheral blood, taken on day 0 of AZD1222 vaccination. The chain is built from TRBV3-1 (or the pseudogene TRBV3-2) and TRBJ1-6, with 8 bases fitting TRBD1. The receptor was derived from an adult in good health. The CDR3 region is CASSGTQGAESPLHF. CDR3 coding DNA: TGTGCCAGCAGCGGTACTCAGGGGGCGGAGTCACCCCTCCACTTT.